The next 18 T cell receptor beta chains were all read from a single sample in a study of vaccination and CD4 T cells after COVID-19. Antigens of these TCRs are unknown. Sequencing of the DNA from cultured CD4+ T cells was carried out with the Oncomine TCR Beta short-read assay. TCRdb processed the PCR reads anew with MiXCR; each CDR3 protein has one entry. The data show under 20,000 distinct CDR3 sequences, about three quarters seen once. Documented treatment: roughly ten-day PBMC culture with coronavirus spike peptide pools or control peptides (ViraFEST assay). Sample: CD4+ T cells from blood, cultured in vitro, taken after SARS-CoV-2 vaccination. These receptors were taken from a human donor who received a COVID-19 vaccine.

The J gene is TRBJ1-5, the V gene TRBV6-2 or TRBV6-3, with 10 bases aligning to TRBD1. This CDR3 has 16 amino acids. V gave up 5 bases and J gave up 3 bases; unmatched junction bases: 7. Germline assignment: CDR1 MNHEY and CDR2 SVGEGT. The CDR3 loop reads CASSPGQGVLNQPQHF. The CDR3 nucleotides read TGTGCCAGCAGTCCTGGACAGGGGGTACTCAATCAGCCCCAGCATTTT.

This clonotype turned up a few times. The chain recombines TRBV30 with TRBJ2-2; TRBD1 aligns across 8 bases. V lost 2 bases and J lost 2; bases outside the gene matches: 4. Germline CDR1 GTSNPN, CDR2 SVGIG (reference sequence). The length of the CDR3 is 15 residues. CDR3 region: CAWSRRGRNTGELFF. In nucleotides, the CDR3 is TGTGCCTGGAGTCGCAGGGGGCGAAACACCGGGGAGCTGTTTTTT.

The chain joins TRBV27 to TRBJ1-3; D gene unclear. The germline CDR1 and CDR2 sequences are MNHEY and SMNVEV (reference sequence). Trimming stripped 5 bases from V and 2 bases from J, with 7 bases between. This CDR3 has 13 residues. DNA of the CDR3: TGTGCCAGCAGTCTCTCAGCTGGAAACACCATATATTTT. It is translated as CASSLSAGNTIYF.

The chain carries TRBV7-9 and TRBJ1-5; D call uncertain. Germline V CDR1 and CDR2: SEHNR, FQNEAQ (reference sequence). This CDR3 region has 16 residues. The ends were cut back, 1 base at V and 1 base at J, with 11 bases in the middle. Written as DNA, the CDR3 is TGTGCCAGCAGCTTAGGGGTCGGCAGGAGCAATCAGCCCCAGCATTTT. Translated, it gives CASSLGVGRSNQPQHF.

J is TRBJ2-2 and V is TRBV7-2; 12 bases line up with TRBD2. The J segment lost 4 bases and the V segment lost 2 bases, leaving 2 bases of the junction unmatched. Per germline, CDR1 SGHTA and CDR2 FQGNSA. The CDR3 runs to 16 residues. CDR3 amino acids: CASSLSLAGGTGELFF. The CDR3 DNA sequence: TGTGCCAGCAGCTTATCACTAGCGGGGGGCACCGGGGAGCTGTTTTTT.

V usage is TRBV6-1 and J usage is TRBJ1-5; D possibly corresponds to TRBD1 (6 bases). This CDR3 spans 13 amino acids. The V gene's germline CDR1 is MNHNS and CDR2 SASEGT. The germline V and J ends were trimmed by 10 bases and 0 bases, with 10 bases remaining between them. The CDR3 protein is CAITDSSNQPQHF. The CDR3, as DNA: TGTGCCATCACGGACAGTAGCAATCAGCCCCAGCATTTT.

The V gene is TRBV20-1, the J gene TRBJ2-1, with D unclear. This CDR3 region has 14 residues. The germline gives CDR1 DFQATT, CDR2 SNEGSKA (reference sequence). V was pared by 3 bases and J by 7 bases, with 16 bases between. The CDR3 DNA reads TGCAGTGCTAGCGGCCCGAAGGGTTTAAATGAGCAGTTCTTC. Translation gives CSASGPKGLNEQFF.

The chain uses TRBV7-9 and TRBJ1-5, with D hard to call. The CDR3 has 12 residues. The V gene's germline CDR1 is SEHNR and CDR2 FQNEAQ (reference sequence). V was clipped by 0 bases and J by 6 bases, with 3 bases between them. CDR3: CASSLAGQPQHF. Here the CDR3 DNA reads TGTGCCAGCAGCTTAGCGGGTCAGCCCCAGCATTTT.

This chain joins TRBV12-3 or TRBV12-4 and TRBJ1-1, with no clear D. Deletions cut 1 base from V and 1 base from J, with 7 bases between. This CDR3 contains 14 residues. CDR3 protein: CASSLVSQNTEAFF. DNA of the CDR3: TGTGCCAGCAGTTTAGTCAGTCAGAACACTGAAGCTTTCTTT.

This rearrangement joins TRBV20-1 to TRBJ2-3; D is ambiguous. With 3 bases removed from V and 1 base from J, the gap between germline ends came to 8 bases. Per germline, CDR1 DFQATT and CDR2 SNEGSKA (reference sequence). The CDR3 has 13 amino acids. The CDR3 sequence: CSASFQGTDTQYF. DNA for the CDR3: TGCAGTGCTAGTTTTCAGGGCACAGATACGCAGTATTTT.

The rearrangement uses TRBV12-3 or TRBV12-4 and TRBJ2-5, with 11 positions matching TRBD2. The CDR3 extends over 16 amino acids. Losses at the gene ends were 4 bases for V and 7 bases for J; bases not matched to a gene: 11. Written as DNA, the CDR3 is TGTGCCAGCAGTTCTACTAGCGGGGGCGTTCCGGGGACCCAGTACTTC. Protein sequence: CASSSTSGGVPGTQYF.

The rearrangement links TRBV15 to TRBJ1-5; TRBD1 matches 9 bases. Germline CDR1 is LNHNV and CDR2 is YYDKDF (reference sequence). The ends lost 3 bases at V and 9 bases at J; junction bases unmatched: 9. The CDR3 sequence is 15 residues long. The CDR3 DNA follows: TGTGCCACCAGCAGGGACAGGGGTTCCTCGAGGCCCCAGCATTTT. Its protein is CATSRDRGSSRPQHF.

Written as DNA, the CDR3 is TGTGCCAGCAGCCCACAGAGTAGCGGCACTGAAGCTTTCTTT. This encodes CASSPQSSGTEAFF. The rearrangement joins TRBV7-2 to TRBJ1-1; no reliable D call. V was pared by 5 bases and J by 4 bases, with 14 bases between. The CDR3 runs 14 residues. Germline CDR1 and CDR2: SGHTA and FQGNSA.

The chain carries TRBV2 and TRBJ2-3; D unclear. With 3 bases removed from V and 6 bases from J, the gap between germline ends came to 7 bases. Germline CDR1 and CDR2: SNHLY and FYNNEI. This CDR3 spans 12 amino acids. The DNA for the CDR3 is TGTGCCAGCAGTGATACGTGGGATACGCAGTATTTT. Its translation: CASSDTWDTQYF.

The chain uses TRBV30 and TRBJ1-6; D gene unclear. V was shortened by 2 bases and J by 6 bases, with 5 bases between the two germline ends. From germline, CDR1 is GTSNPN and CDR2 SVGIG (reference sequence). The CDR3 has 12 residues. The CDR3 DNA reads TGTGCCTGGAGTCTCGGTAATTCACCCCTCCACTTT. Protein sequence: CAWSLGNSPLHF.

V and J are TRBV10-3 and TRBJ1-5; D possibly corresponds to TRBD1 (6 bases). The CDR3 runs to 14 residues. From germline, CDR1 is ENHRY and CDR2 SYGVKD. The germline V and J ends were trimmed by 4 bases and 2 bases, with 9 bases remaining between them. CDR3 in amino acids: CAISAQGGNQPQHF. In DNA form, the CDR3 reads TGTGCCATCAGTGCACAGGGAGGCAATCAGCCCCAGCATTTT.

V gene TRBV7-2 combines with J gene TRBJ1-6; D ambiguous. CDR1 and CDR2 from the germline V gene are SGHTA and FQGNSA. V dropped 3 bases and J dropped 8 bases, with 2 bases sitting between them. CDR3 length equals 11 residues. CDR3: CASSFDSPLHF. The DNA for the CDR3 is TGTGCCAGCAGCTTTGATTCACCCCTCCACTTT.

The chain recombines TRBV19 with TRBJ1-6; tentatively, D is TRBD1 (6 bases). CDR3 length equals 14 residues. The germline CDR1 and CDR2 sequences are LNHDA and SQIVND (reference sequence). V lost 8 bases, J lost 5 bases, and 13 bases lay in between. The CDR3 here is CASSPWTDNSPLHF. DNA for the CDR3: TGTGCCAGTTCCCCCTGGACAGATAATTCACCCCTCCACTTT. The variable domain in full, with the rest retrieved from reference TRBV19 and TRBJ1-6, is DGGITQSPKYLFRKEGQNVTLSCEQNLNHDAMYWYRQDPGQGLRLIYYSQIVNDFQKGDIAEGYSVSREKKESFPLTVTSAQKNPTAFYLCASSPWTDNSPLHFGNGTRLTVT.